The sequence of this TCR beta chain was determined in a study of CD8+ T cells in alopecia areata. Study in general: The protocol delivered tofacitinib for 6 to 18 months, then withdrew it for 6 months. Study conclusions and caveats: Mice showed TCR sharing more clearly than patients did, possibly owing to HLA.

CDR1 and CDR2 from the germline V gene are MNHEY and SVGAGI. The CDR3 covers 11 residues. V lost 11 bases and J lost 1, with 9 bases in between. Worth noting for this clone: No antigen is known for it.

CD4+ and CD8+ T cells were sorted from PBMCs. TCR sequencing used cDNA made by reverse transcription of extracted RNA. Assay: immunoSEQ multiplex PCR; the TCRdb copy retains only in-frame clones and omits some. Of under 250,000 clones in the sample, approximately 61% were seen once. The genes are TRBV6-5 and TRBJ2-7; D remains ambiguous. The clonotype comes from a human donor with alopecia areata. The starting material was CD4+ T cells sorted from blood, obtained at week 0. DNA of the CDR3: TGTGCCGCCGGTGGGTCCTACGAGCAGTACTTC. It translates to CAAGGSYEQYF.